Listed here are 17 T cell receptor beta chains from one sample, sequenced in a study of blood T cell repertoires in COVID-19. Sequencing used immunoSEQ multiplex PCR; TCRdb keeps in-frame clones, though not all of them. Seen here are 65,000 to 80,000 clones, approximately 89% observed once, and the top ten hold roughly 6%. Input material: peripheral blood. The receptors were sampled from a human donor in a cohort sampled during active COVID-19.

The rearrangement uses TRBV7-2 and TRBJ2-7; D might be TRBD2 (6 bases). Germline CDR1 SGHTA, CDR2 FQGNSA. There are 14 residues in the CDR3. Trimming left V 4 bases short and J 4 bases short, with 14 bases between. The CDR3 coding sequence is TGTGCCAGCAGCTCTTCGGGCGGGGAATACGAGCAGTACTTC. Translation: CASSSSGGEYEQYF.

This sequence joins TRBV4-3 and TRBJ1-1; D gene uncertain. V lost 2 bases to trimming and J lost 0 bases, with 13 bases between them. The CDR3 loop spans 16 amino acids. The V gene's germline CDR1 is LGHNA and CDR2 YSLEER. The DNA of the CDR3 is TGCGCCAGCAGCCAATATGGAGTGGGTATGAACACTGAAGCTTTCTTT. This codes for CASSQYGVGMNTEAFF.

V is TRBV6-4 and J is TRBJ2-2; 7 bases are a match to TRBD1. The germline gives CDR1 MRHNA, CDR2 SNTAGT. The CDR3 is 14 residues long. V trimming: 6 bases; J trimming: 3 bases; junction bases outside the gene matches: 4. The CDR3 DNA follows: TGTGCCAGCAGATCCGGGACAGACACCGGGGAGCTGTTTTTT. Protein: CASRSGTDTGELFF.

The chain links TRBV5-4 to TRBJ1-4, with TRBD1 matching over 12 bases. This CDR3 comprises 16 residues. Germline trimming cut 4 bases from V and 8 bases from J; bases unmatched to any gene: 9. Germline values: CDR1 SGHNT, CDR2 YYREEE (reference sequence). The CDR3 DNA sequence: TGTGCCAGCAGCCCCACGCCGGGACAGGGGGCGGAAAAACTGTTTTTT. This codes for CASSPTPGQGAEKLFF.

The chain joins TRBV7-2 to TRBJ2-5; 11 bases line up with TRBD2. CDR3 length equals 16 residues. J was trimmed by 3 bases and V by 5 bases; bases with no gene match: 8. Germline CDR1 is SGHTA and CDR2 is FQGNSA. The CDR3 region is CASSTRLAGQKETQYF. The DNA for the CDR3 is TGTGCCAGCAGCACCCGACTAGCGGGACAAAAAGAGACCCAGTACTTC.

This chain connects TRBV5-1 to TRBJ1-6; 12 bases fit TRBD1. Looked up from germline, CDR1 is SGHRS and CDR2 is YFSETQ. The CDR3 loop spans 17 amino acids. Trimming cost V 0 bases and J 9 bases; bases outside gene matches: 7. CDR3 sequence reads: CASSLGDRGLSGSPLHF. As DNA, the CDR3 is TGCGCCAGCAGCTTGGGGGACAGGGGGCTATCCGGTTCACCCCTCCACTTT.

This chain's CDR3 is CASSGRDITDTQYF. The CDR3 DNA follows: TGTGCCAGCAGTGGACGGGACATCACAGATACGCAGTATTTT. This chain joins TRBV25-1 and TRBJ2-3, with D possibly matching TRBD1 (6 bases). The CDR3 runs 14 residues. Trimming took off 4 bases at V and 2 bases at J, with 10 bases between the two ends. CDR1 is MGHDK, CDR2 SYGVNS, per germline.

In its sample, this clone was seen a few times. V and J are TRBV7-9 and TRBJ1-3; no clear D. CDR1 is SEHNR and CDR2 is FQNEAQ in the germline V gene (reference sequence). The CDR3 extends over 14 amino acids. With 7 bases removed from V and 1 base from J, the gap between germline ends came to 11 bases. The CDR3: CASTPGVSGNTIYF. In nucleotides, the CDR3 is TGTGCCAGCACCCCCGGGGTGTCTGGAAACACCATATATTTT.

The chain joins TRBV5-4 to TRBJ2-5, with D possibly matching TRBD2 (5 bases). Deletions cut 4 bases from V and 2 bases from J, with 18 bases between. From germline, CDR1 is SGHNT and CDR2 YYREEE (reference sequence). There are 16 residues in the CDR3. CDR3 sequence reads: CASSSGRNRGQETQYF. CDR3 sequence (DNA): TGTGCCAGCAGCAGCGGACGGAACCGGGGTCAAGAGACCCAGTACTTC.

V usage is TRBV7-3 and J usage is TRBJ1-4; D is perhaps TRBD1 (6 bases). The germline V gene has CDR1 SGHTA and CDR2 FQGTGA. The CDR3 is 13 amino acids. Trimming pared 5 bases from V and 8 bases from J, leaving 12 bases between. CDR3 bases: TGTGCCAGCAGCCCACACAGGGACGAAAAACTGTTTTTT. This encodes CASSPHRDEKLFF.

J is TRBJ2-2 and V is TRBV5-6; 7 nucleotides align to TRBD2. The CDR3 has 14 residues. Trimming removed 3 bases from V and 5 bases from J; junction bases left unmatched: 4. Looked up from germline, CDR1 is SGHDT and CDR2 is YYEEEE. The CDR3 DNA reads as TGTGCCAGCAGCTGGACTAGGTGGACCGGGGAGCTGTTTTTT. Translated, it gives CASSWTRWTGELFF.

The rearrangement joins TRBV5-1 to TRBJ2-4; D perhaps matches TRBD2 (5 bases). Trimming shortened V by 0 bases and J by 8 bases, and 6 bases separated the two germline ends. The CDR3 is 12 amino acids. Per the germline V gene, CDR1 is SGHRS and CDR2 is YFSETQ. CDR3 amino acids: CASSLERDIQYF. For the CDR3, the DNA is TGCGCCAGCAGCTTGGAGAGGGACATTCAGTACTTC.

V is TRBV11-2 and J is TRBJ2-1; D is uncertain. This CDR3 is built from 16 residues. Germline assignment: CDR1 SGHAT and CDR2 FQNNGV. V was pared by 5 bases and J by 2 bases, with 16 bases between. CDR3 region: CASSHLTGGAYNEQFF. The CDR3 DNA follows: TGTGCCAGCAGCCACTTAACGGGTGGCGCCTACAATGAGCAGTTCTTC.

V gene TRBV3-1 (or the pseudogene TRBV3-2) combines with J gene TRBJ2-1, with D tentatively TRBD2 (6 bases). The V end lost 0 bases, the J end lost 7 bases, and 25 bases lay between the germline ends. This CDR3 contains 19 residues. Germline values: CDR1 LGHDT, CDR2 YNNKEL (reference sequence). This CDR3 reads CASSQDRPVFGGAGNEQFF. The CDR3 DNA reads TGTGCCAGCAGCCAAGACAGGCCAGTCTTCGGGGGTGCTGGAAATGAGCAGTTCTTC.

The gene calls are TRBV19 and TRBJ2-2, with 10 bases identical to TRBD1. J lost 5 bases, V lost 5 bases, and 8 bases had no gene match. The germline gives CDR1 LNHDA, CDR2 SQIVND (reference sequence). The CDR3 has 16 residues. The CDR3 region is CASSSTGGRETGELFF. The CDR3 nucleotides read TGTGCCAGTAGTTCGACAGGGGGCAGGGAAACCGGGGAGCTGTTTTTT.

This chain uses TRBV6-5 with TRBJ1-1, with D tentatively TRBD1 (5 bases). V was cut by 6 bases and J by 1 base, with 12 bases left in between. Germline loops: CDR1 MNHEY, CDR2 SVGAGI. The length of the CDR3 is 14 residues. CDR3 protein: CASRPGLSNTEAFF. The CDR3 region has the DNA TGTGCCAGCAGACCGGGACTCTCGAACACTGAAGCTTTCTTT.

The J gene is TRBJ2-3, the V gene TRBV11-2, with TRBD2 matching 12 bases. Germline V gene data show CDR1 as SGHAT and CDR2 as FQNNGV. The trim removed 2 bases at V and 0 bases at J, leaving 6 bases unmatched. This CDR3 contains 18 residues. This CDR3 reads CASSLRLAGGTSTDTQYF. CDR3 nucleotides: TGTGCCAGCAGCTTAAGGCTAGCGGGGGGGACTAGCACAGATACGCAGTATTTT. The full variable domain, rest sourced from reference TRBV11-2 and TRBJ2-3, is EAGVAQSPRYKIIEKRQSVAFWCNPISGHATLYWYQQILGQGPKLLIQFQNNGVVDDSQLPKDRFSAERLKGVDSTLKIQPAKLEDSAVYLCASSLRLAGGTSTDTQYFGPGTRLTVL.